The rows below give T cell receptor beta chains drawn from one sample of a study of blood T cells in healthy people across ages. TCRdb fed the 5' RACE reads into MiXCR, producing one record per CDR3 protein. The sample holds around 2 million distinct CDR3 sequences, roughly 43% seen once. Sequenced input: blood. All receptors derive from a human donor in good health. Both conserved end residues are part of each CDR3. The D gene is left open where the match is weak. Not all rows give a size; the values are once, few, many and, for expanded clones, a class.

cdr3_nt: TGTGCCAGCAGCTTACAGCCTAGCGGGGGGGGCACAGATACGCAGTATTTT
cdr3_aa: CASSLQPSGGGTDTQYF
d_call: TRBD2
j_call: TRBJ2-3
v_call: TRBV7-2
clone_size: few

cdr3_nt: TGTGCCAGTAGACAGGGTGAAAAACTGTTTTTT
cdr3_aa: CASRQGEKLFF
d_call: TRBD1
j_call: TRBJ1-4
v_call: TRBV7-2
clone_size: -

cdr3_nt: TGTGCCAGCAGCGCCCGGGACACAGGCGCCTACGAGCAGTACTTC
cdr3_aa: CASSARDTGAYEQYF
d_call: -
j_call: TRBJ2-7
v_call: TRBV9
clone_size: -

cdr3_nt: TGTGCCAGCAGTGGGGACGAGGAATCTCCCTACGAGCAGTACTTC
cdr3_aa: CASSGDEESPYEQYF
d_call: -
j_call: TRBJ2-7
v_call: TRBV12-3/TRBV12-4
clone_size: few

cdr3_nt: TGTGCCATCAGTGATATGCTATTCGGCGACGAGCAGTTCTTC
cdr3_aa: CAISDMLFGDEQFF
d_call: -
j_call: TRBJ2-1
v_call: TRBV10-3
clone_size: -

cdr3_nt: TGTGCCAGCAGCTTACTTTCCGGGACTAGCGCGCACAATGAGCAGTTCTTC
cdr3_aa: CASSLLSGTSAHNEQFF
d_call: TRBD2
j_call: TRBJ2-1
v_call: TRBV11-2
clone_size: -

cdr3_nt: TGCAGCGCGCTGAAGGACACCGGAGAGACCCAGTACTTC
cdr3_aa: CSALKDTGETQYF
d_call: -
j_call: TRBJ2-5
v_call: TRBV29-1
clone_size: -

cdr3_nt: TGTGCCAGCGGCGGGGGGCGTGGGGAGACCCAGTACTTC
cdr3_aa: CASGGGRGETQYF
d_call: TRBD2
j_call: TRBJ2-5
v_call: TRBV7-2
clone_size: many

cdr3_nt: TGTGCCACCAGTGATATGACTAGTGGGGGGGGCACAGATACGCAGTATTTT
cdr3_aa: CATSDMTSGGGTDTQYF
d_call: TRBD2
j_call: TRBJ2-3
v_call: TRBV24-1
clone_size: -

cdr3_nt: TGTGCCAGCAGTCCTACCCTGACAGGGAGTGAAACACTGTTTTTT
cdr3_aa: CASSPTLTGSETLFF
d_call: TRBD1
j_call: TRBJ1-4
v_call: TRBV7-6
clone_size: few

cdr3_nt: TGTGCCAGCAGCTTAGGGGGGGCAGGGAGCGAGCAGTACTTC
cdr3_aa: CASSLGGAGSEQYF
d_call: -
j_call: TRBJ2-7
v_call: TRBV11-3
clone_size: -

cdr3_nt: TGCAGCGTTGAGGGGGCAGACCCCCGTAGTACAGATACGCAGTATTTT
cdr3_aa: CSVEGADPRSTDTQYF
d_call: -
j_call: TRBJ2-3
v_call: TRBV29-1
clone_size: few

cdr3_nt: TGTGCCAGCAGGAGTAGCGGGGGCCCAGAGACCCAGTACTTC
cdr3_aa: CASRSSGGPETQYF
d_call: TRBD2
j_call: TRBJ2-5
v_call: TRBV6-5
clone_size: -

cdr3_nt: TGTGCCATCAGCTCTGCGGACTATAACTATGGCTACACCTTC
cdr3_aa: CAISSADYNYGYTF
d_call: -
j_call: TRBJ1-2
v_call: TRBV10-3
clone_size: few

cdr3_nt: TGTCCCAGTCAGGGGGCGGCCAAAAACATTCAGTACTTC
cdr3_aa: CPSQGAAKNIQYF
d_call: TRBD1
j_call: TRBJ2-4
v_call: TRBV12-3/TRBV12-4
clone_size: -

cdr3_nt: TGTGCCAGCAGTGTTGAGGGCCCCGGTGTTTCGCCCCTCCACTTT
cdr3_aa: CASSVEGPGVSPLHF
d_call: -
j_call: TRBJ1-6
v_call: TRBV2
clone_size: -

cdr3_nt: TGTGCCAGCAGTTGGAGCGACGAGCAGTACTTC
cdr3_aa: CASSWSDEQYF
d_call: -
j_call: TRBJ2-7
v_call: TRBV7-8
clone_size: few

cdr3_nt: TGCGCCAGCAGCTTGGCGCCCGAAACAGGCTACGAGCAGTACTTC
cdr3_aa: CASSLAPETGYEQYF
d_call: -
j_call: TRBJ2-7
v_call: TRBV5-1
clone_size: -

cdr3_nt: TGTGCCACCAGCAGATCGGGTCCGGGGAGGGAGTTCTTC
cdr3_aa: CATSRSGPGREFF
d_call: TRBD2
j_call: TRBJ2-1
v_call: TRBV15
clone_size: -

cdr3_nt: TGTGCCAGCAGCTTAGTCGGAGGTAGCGACATTCAGTACTTC
cdr3_aa: CASSLVGGSDIQYF
d_call: -
j_call: TRBJ2-4
v_call: TRBV7-8
clone_size: few

cdr3_nt: TGTGCCAGCTCACCGGGACAGCCCAAGGTAACGCAGTATTTT
cdr3_aa: CASSPGQPKVTQYF
d_call: TRBD1
j_call: TRBJ2-3
v_call: TRBV18
clone_size: -

cdr3_nt: TGTGCCATCAGTGAGTCGAGAAGCGGGGGGCTGTGGGAGACCCAGTACTTC
cdr3_aa: CAISESRSGGLWETQYF
d_call: TRBD2
j_call: TRBJ2-5
v_call: TRBV10-3
clone_size: -

cdr3_nt: TGCAGCGTTGAAGGGACACAAGGGGTCCGCGAGCAGTACTTC
cdr3_aa: CSVEGTQGVREQYF
d_call: -
j_call: TRBJ2-7
v_call: TRBV29-1
clone_size: many

cdr3_nt: TGTGCCAGCAGCTTCTCCGGATACAATGAGCAGTTCTTC
cdr3_aa: CASSFSGYNEQFF
d_call: -
j_call: TRBJ2-1
v_call: TRBV7-2
clone_size: -

cdr3_nt: TGTGCCAGCAGCGTAAGACAGGGCCATGAGCAGTTCTTC
cdr3_aa: CASSVRQGHEQFF
d_call: TRBD1
j_call: TRBJ2-1
v_call: TRBV7-9
clone_size: -

cdr3_nt: TGTGCCAGCAGCTTGTGGCAGGGTAAAGGCACCGGGGAGCTGTTTTTT
cdr3_aa: CASSLWQGKGTGELFF
d_call: -
j_call: TRBJ2-2
v_call: TRBV7-3
clone_size: once

cdr3_nt: TGTGCCAGCAGTTTCGGGTTTGGCTACACCTTC
cdr3_aa: CASSFGFGYTF
d_call: -
j_call: TRBJ1-2
v_call: TRBV12-3/TRBV12-4
clone_size: -

cdr3_nt: TGCAGCGCTCAGCTCAGGGTCGGAGCCAAAAACATTCAGTACTTC
cdr3_aa: CSAQLRVGAKNIQYF
d_call: -
j_call: TRBJ2-4
v_call: TRBV29-1
clone_size: once

cdr3_nt: TGTGCCAGCAGTATTTCAGGGGTGAACACTGAAGCTTTCTTT
cdr3_aa: CASSISGVNTEAFF
d_call: -
j_call: TRBJ1-1
v_call: TRBV7-2
clone_size: few

cdr3_nt: TGCAGTGCTAGCATAGCAGGGGGGACGAGAGGCTACACCTTC
cdr3_aa: CSASIAGGTRGYTF
d_call: TRBD1
j_call: TRBJ1-2
v_call: TRBV20-1
clone_size: few

cdr3_nt: TGTGCCACCTGGTCAGGAGCCTTAAGGCAGCCCCAGCATTTT
cdr3_aa: CATWSGALRQPQHF
d_call: -
j_call: TRBJ1-5
v_call: TRBV24-1
clone_size: few

cdr3_nt: TGTGCCAGCATGGGGGTGGAGGGAGAGCAGTACTTC
cdr3_aa: CASMGVEGEQYF
d_call: -
j_call: TRBJ2-4
v_call: TRBV7-2
clone_size: few

cdr3_nt: TGCAGCGCAGCCCCGGGACATAGCTCCTACAATGAGCAGTTCTTC
cdr3_aa: CSAAPGHSSYNEQFF
d_call: -
j_call: TRBJ2-1
v_call: TRBV29-1
clone_size: -

cdr3_nt: TGTGCCAGCAGCTTAAACTCAGGGGGCGGCTATGGCTACACCTTC
cdr3_aa: CASSLNSGGGYGYTF
d_call: TRBD1
j_call: TRBJ1-2
v_call: TRBV7-9
clone_size: -

cdr3_nt: TGTGCCAGCAGTTACGGGGGACAGGAATTCTACGAGCAGTTCTTC
cdr3_aa: CASSYGGQEFYEQFF
d_call: TRBD1
j_call: TRBJ2-1
v_call: TRBV6-2/TRBV6-3
clone_size: -

cdr3_nt: TGTGCCAGCAGTACCACACGGAGAGAGACCCAGTACTTC
cdr3_aa: CASSTTRRETQYF
d_call: -
j_call: TRBJ2-5
v_call: TRBV3-1
clone_size: many

cdr3_nt: TGTGCCAGCAGCAAAACGGAGACCCAGTTCTTC
cdr3_aa: CASSKTETQFF
d_call: -
j_call: TRBJ2-1
v_call: TRBV28
clone_size: -

cdr3_nt: TGTGCCAGCAGCTTAGCGGGGGACAGCCGGGGCTATGGCTACACCTTC
cdr3_aa: CASSLAGDSRGYGYTF
d_call: TRBD1
j_call: TRBJ1-2
v_call: TRBV7-2
clone_size: -

cdr3_nt: TGTGCCAGCAGCTCCGGATTAGTGGATGAAAAACTGTTTTTT
cdr3_aa: CASSSGLVDEKLFF
d_call: -
j_call: TRBJ1-4
v_call: TRBV7-9
clone_size: -

cdr3_nt: TGTACCAGCAGACCTCAGGGTCGTGGTGAGCAGTTCTTC
cdr3_aa: CTSRPQGRGEQFF
d_call: -
j_call: TRBJ2-1
v_call: TRBV25-1
clone_size: -

cdr3_nt: TGCAGCGGAAACGGGGGCCATCTTTCGAATGAGCAGTACTTC
cdr3_aa: CSGNGGHLSNEQYF
d_call: -
j_call: TRBJ2-4
v_call: TRBV29-1
clone_size: -

cdr3_nt: TGTGCCATCAGTATCCCCGGGACAGAAATCTACACCTTC
cdr3_aa: CAISIPGTEIYTF
d_call: TRBD1
j_call: TRBJ1-2
v_call: TRBV10-3
clone_size: few